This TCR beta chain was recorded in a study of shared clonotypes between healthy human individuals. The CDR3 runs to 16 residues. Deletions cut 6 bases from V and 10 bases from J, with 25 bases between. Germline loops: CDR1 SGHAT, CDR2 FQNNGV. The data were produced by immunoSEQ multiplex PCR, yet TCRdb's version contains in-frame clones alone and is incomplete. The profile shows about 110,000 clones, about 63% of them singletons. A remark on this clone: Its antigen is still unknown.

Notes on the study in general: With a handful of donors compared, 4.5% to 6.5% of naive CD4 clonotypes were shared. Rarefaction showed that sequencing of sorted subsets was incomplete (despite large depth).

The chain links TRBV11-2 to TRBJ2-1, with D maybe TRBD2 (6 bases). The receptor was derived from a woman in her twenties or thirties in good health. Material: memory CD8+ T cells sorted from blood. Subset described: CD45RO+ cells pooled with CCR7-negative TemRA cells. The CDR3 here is CASSQTSPSGVKEQFF. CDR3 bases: TGTGCCAGCAGTCAAACCTCGCCCTCGGGGGTCAAGGAGCAGTTCTTC.